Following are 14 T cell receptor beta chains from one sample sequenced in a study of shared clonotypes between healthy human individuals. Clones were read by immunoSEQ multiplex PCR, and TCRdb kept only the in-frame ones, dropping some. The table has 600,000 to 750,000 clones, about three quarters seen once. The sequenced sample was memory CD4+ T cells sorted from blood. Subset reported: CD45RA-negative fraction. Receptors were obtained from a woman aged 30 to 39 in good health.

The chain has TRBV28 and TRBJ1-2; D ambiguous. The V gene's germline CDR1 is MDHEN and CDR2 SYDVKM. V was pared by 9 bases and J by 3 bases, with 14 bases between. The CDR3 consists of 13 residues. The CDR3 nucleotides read TGTGCCAGTGGTTCTGGGAATTACTATGGCTACACCTTC. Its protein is CASGSGNYYGYTF.

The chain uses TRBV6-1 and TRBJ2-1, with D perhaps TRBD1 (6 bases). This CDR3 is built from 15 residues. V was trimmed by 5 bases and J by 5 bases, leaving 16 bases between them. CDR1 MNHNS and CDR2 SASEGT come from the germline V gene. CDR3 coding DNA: TGTGCCAGCAGTAACCGGGACAAACCAAACAATGAGCAGTTCTTC. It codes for CASSNRDKPNNEQFF.

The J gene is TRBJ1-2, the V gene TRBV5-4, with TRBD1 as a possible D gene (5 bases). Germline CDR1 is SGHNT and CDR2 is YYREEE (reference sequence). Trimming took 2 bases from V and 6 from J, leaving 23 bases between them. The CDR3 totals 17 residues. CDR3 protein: CASSLTRDVRRADGYTF. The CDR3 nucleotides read TGTGCCAGCAGCTTAACAAGGGACGTCCGGAGGGCAGATGGCTACACCTTC. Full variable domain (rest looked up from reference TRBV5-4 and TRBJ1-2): ETGVTQSPTHLIKTRGQQVTLRCSSQSGHNTVSWYQQALGQGPQFIFQYYREEENGRGNFPPRFSGLQFPNYSSELNVNALELDDSALYLCASSLTRDVRRADGYTFGSGTRLTVV.

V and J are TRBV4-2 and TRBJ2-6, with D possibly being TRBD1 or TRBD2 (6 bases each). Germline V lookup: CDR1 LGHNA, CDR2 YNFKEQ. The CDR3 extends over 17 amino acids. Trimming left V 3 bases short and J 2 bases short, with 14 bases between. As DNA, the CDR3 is TGTGCCAGCAGCCAGGGGGGCAGGGGTCCTGGGGCCAACGTCCTGACTTTC. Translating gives CASSQGGRGPGANVLTF.

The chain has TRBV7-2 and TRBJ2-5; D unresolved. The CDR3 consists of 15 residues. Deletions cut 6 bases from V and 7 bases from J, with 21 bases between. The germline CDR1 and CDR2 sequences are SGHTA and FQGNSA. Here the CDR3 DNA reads TGTGCCAGCAGTTCGGGTTTGGTAAACCAGAGGACCCAGTACTTC. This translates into CASSSGLVNQRTQYF.

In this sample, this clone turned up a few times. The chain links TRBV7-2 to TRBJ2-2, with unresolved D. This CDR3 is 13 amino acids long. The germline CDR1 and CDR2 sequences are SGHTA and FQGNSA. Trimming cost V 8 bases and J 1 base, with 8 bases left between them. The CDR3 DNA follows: TGTGCCAGCTTCAAGGGGAACACCGGGGAGCTGTTTTTT. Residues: CASFKGNTGELFF.

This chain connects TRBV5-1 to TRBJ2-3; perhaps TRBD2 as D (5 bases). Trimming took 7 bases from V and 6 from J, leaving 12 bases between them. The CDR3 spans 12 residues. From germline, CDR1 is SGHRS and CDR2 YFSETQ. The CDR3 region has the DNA TGCGCCAGCCGGGGTAATTTGGATACGCAGTATTTT. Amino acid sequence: CASRGNLDTQYF.

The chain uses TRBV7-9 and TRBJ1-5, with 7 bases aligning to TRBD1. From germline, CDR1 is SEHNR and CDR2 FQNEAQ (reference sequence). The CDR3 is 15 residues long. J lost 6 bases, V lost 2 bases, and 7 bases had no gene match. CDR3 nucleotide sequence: TGTGCCAGCAGCTTATCGACAGGGAACCTTCAGCCCCAGCATTTT. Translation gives CASSLSTGNLQPQHF.

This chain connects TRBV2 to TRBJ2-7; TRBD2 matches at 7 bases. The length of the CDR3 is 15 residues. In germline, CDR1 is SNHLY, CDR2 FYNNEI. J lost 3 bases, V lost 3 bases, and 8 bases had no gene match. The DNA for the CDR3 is TGTGCCAGCAGTGAGGTCCCTAGCGGCGACTACGAGCAGTACTTC. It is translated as CASSEVPSGDYEQYF. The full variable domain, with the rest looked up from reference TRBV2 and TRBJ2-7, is EPEVTQTPSHQVTQMGQEVILRCVPISNHLYFYWYRQILGQKVEFLVSFYNNEISEKSEIFDDQFSVERPDGSNFTLKIRSTKLEDSAMYFCASSEVPSGDYEQYFGPGTRLTVT.

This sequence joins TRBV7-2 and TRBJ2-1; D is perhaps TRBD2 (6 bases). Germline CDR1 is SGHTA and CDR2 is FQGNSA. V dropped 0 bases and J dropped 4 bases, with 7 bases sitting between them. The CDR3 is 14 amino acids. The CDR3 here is CASSLAGTYNEQFF. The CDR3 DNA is TGTGCCAGCAGCTTAGCCGGGACTTACAATGAGCAGTTCTTC.

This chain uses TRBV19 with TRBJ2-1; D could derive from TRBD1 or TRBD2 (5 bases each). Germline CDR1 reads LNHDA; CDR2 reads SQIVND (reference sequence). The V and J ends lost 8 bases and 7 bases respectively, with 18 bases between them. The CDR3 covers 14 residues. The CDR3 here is CASCRDARQNEQFF. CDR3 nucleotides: TGTGCCAGTTGCCGGGACGCGCGACAGAATGAGCAGTTCTTC.

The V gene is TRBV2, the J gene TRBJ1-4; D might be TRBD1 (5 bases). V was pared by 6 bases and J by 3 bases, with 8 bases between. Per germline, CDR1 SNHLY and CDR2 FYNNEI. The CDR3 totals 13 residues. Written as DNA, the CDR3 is TGTGCCAGCAGGGGGGACCCTAATGAAAAACTGTTTTTT. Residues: CASRGDPNEKLFF.

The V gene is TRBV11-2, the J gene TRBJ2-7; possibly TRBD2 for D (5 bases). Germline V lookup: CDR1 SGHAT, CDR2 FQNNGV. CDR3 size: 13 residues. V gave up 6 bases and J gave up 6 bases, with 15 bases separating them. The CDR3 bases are TGTGCCAGCAGAGACGGGGTCGGCCGCGAGCAGTACTTC. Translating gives CASRDGVGREQYF.

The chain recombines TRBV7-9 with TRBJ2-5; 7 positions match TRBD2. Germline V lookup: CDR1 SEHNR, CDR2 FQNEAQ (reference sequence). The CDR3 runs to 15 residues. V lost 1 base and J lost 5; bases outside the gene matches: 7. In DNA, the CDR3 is TGTGCCAGCAGCTTAGGAACGGGAGGAGGGGAGACCCAGTACTTC. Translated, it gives CASSLGTGGGETQYF.